This TCR beta chain is from a study of shared clonotypes between healthy human individuals. Clones were read by immunoSEQ multiplex PCR, and TCRdb kept only the in-frame ones, dropping some. The data contain 2 million to 2.5 million clones, less than 95% of them singletons. Points on this clone: The sample carries other DNA sequences with the same CDR3.

The CDR3 extends over 13 amino acids. Germline CDR1 MNHEY, CDR2 SVGAGI. Trimming left V 0 bases short and J 5 bases short, with 7 bases between. The V and J genes are TRBV6-5 and TRBJ1-2; possibly TRBD1 for D (5 bases). The receptor's source is a man aged 18 to 29 in good health. Some clones in this sample may be carry-over from other donors' samples. The sample consisted of naive CD4+ T cells from PBMCs. The subset was: CD45RA+ positively selected. The chain's CDR3 is CASSYSGGYGYTF. The CDR3 DNA sequence: TGTGCCAGCAGTTACTCGGGGGGGTATGGCTACACCTTC.